This T cell receptor (beta chain) is from a study of Graves' ophthalmopathy and Graves' hyperthyroidism. General study results and limits: Sensitivity of roughly 88% and specificity of nearly 82% were achieved when a 13-signature model separated ophthalmopathy from stable hyperthyroidism.

Patients with other autoimmune diseases, uncontrolled infections, pregnancy or lactation were excluded. Amplification of TCR beta CDR3 regions used RNA transcripts. HTBI primers were used in a first-round RT-PCR, which preceded a second-round multiplex PCR. TCRdb fed the multiplex PCR reads into MiXCR, producing one record per CDR3 protein. This sample has about 620,000 distinct CDR3 sequences, with about a fifth found just once. This clonotype appeared many times. The antigen remains unidentified. V dropped 4 bases and J dropped 1; count of bases not matched to a gene: 9. Germline CDR1 is MNHEY and CDR2 is SVGAGI. The CDR3 is 16 residues long.

The rearrangement joins TRBV6-5 to TRBJ1-1, with 7 nucleotides matching TRBD1. The clonotype originates from a woman between 18 and 29 years old with stable Graves' hyperthyroidism. Some clones in this sample may be carry-over from other donors' samples. The sample consisted of peripheral blood. CDR3 bases: TGTGCCAGCAGTTTACAATTGGGACAGAAGAACACTGAAGCTTTCTTT. As protein: CASSLQLGQKNTEAFF.